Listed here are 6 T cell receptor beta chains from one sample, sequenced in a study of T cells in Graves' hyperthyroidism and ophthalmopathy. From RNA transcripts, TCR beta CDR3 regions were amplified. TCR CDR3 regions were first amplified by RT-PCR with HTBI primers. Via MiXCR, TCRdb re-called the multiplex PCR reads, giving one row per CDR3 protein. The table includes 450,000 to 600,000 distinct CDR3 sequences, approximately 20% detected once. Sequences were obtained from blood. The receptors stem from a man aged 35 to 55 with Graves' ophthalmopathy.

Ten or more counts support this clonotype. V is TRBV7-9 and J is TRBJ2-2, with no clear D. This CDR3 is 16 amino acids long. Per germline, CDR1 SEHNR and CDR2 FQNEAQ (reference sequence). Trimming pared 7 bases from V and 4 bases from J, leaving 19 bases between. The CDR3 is CASTPKSLLGTGELFF. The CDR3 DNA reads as TGTGCCAGCACCCCTAAGAGTTTATTGGGCACCGGGGAGCTGTTTTTT.

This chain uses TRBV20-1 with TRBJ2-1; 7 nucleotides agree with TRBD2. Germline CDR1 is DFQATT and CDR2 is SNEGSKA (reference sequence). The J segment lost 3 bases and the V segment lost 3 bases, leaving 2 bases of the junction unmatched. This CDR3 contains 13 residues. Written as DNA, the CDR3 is TGCAGTGCTAGTCTAGCGGTCTACAATGAGCAGTTCTTC. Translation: CSASLAVYNEQFF.

The CDR3 DNA reads TGTGCCAGCAGGAGGTTGACCGGGGAGCTGTTTTTT. This codes for CASRRLTGELFF. The chain combines TRBV7-8 with TRBJ2-2; D unclear. V gave up 6 bases and J gave up 5 bases, with 7 bases separating them. CDR3 length: 12 residues. The germline V gene encodes CDR1 SGHVS and CDR2 FQNEAQ.

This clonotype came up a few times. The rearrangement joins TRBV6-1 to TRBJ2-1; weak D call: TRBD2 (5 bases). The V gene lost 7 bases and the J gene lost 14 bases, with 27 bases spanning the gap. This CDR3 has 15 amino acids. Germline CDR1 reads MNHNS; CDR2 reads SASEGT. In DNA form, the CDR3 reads TGTGCCAGCACCAGGATGGGCAGACCCCCTCTGGAGGAGTTCTTC. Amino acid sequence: CASTRMGRPPLEEFF.

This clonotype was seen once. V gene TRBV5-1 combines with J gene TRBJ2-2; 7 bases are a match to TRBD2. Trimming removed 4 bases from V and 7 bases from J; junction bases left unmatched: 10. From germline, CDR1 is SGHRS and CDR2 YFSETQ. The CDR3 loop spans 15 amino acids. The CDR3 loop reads CASSIPRGDGGELFF. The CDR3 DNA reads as TGCGCCAGCAGCATCCCTCGGGGGGATGGCGGGGAGCTGTTTTTT.

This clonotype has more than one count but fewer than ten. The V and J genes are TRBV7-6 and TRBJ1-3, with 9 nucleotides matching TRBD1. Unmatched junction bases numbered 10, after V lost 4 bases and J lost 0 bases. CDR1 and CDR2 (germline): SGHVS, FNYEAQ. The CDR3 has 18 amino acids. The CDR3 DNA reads TGTGCCAGCAGCTCCGGGACAGGGCAAGCCTTCTCTGGAAACACCATATATTTT. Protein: CASSSGTGQAFSGNTIYF.